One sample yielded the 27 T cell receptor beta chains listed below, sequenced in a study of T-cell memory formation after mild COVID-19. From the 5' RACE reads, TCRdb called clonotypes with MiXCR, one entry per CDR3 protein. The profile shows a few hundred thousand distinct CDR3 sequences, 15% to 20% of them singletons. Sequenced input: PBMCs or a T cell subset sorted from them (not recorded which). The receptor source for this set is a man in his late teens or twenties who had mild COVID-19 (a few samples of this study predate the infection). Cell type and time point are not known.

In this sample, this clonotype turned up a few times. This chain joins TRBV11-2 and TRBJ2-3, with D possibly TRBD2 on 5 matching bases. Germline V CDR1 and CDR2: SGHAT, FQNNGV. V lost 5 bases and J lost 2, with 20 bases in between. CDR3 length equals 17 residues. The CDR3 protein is CASSGEESSAYTDTQYF. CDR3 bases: TGTGCCAGCAGCGGAGAGGAGAGTAGCGCTTACACAGATACGCAGTATTTT.

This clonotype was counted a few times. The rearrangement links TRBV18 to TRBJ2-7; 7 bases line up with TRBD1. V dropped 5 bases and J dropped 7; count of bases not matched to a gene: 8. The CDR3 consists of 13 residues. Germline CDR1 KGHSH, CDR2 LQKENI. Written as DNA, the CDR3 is TGTGCCAGCTCAACCACAGGGGCGCAGGAGCAGTACGTC. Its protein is CASSTTGAQEQYV.

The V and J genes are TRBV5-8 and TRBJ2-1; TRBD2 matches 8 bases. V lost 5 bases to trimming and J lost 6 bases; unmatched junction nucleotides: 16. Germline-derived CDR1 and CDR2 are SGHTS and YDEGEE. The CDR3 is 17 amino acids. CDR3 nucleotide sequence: TGTGCCAGCAGGGATGGGCGAAGAACTAGCGGAGCCAATGAGCAGTTCTTC. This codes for CASRDGRRTSGANEQFF. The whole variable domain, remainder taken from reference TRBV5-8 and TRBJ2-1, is EAGVTQSPTHLIKTRGQQATLRCSPISGHTSVYWYQQALGLGLQFLLWYDEGEERNRGNFPPRFSGRQFPNYSSELNVNALELEDSALYLCASRDGRRTSGANEQFFGPGTRLTVL.

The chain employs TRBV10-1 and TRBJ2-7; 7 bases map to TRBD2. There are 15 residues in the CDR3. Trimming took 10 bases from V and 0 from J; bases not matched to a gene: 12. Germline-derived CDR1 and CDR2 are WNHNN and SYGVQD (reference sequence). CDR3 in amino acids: CANRSSSGPSYEQYF. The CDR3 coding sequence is TGCGCCAACAGAAGCAGTAGCGGGCCCTCCTACGAGCAGTACTTC.

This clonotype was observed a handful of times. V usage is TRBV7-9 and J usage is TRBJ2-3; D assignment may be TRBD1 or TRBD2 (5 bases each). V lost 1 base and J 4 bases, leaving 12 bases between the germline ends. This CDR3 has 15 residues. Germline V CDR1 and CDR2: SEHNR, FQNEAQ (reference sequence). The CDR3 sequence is CASSLEVGVPDTQYF. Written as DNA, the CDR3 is TGTGCCAGCAGCTTAGAAGTGGGGGTCCCAGATACGCAGTATTTT.

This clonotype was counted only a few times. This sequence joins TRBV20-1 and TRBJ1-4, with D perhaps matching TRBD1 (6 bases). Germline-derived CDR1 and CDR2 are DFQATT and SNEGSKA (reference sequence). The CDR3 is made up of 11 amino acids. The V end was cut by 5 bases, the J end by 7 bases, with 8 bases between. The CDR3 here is CSAADSEKLFF. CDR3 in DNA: TGCAGTGCTGCGGACAGTGAAAAACTGTTTTTT.

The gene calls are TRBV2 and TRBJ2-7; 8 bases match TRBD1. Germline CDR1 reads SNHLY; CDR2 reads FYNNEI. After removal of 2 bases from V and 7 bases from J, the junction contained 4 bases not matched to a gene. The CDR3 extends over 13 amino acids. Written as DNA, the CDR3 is TGTGCCAGCAGTGAACAGGGGGCAGGTGAGCAGTACGTC. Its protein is CASSEQGAGEQYV.

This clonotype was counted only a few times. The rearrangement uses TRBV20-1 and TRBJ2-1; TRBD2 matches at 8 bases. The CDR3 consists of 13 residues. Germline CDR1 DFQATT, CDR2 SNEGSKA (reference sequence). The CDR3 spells CSPRGLVYNEQFF. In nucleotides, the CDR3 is TGCAGCCCTCGGGGACTAGTCTACAATGAGCAGTTCTTC.

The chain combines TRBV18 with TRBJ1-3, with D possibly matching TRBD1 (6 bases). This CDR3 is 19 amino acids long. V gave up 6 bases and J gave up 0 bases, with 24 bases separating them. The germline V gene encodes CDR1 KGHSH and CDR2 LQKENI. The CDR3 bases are TGTGCCAGCTCTTGGCTGACAGGCCAAGGCCGAGACTCTGGAAACACCATATATTTT. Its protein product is CASSWLTGQGRDSGNTIYF.

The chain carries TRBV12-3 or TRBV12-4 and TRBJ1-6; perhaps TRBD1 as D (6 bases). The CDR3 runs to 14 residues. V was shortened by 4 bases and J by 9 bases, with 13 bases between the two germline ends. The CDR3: CASSSRDNGSPLHF. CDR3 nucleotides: TGTGCCAGCAGTTCCCGGGACAACGGTTCACCCCTCCACTTT.

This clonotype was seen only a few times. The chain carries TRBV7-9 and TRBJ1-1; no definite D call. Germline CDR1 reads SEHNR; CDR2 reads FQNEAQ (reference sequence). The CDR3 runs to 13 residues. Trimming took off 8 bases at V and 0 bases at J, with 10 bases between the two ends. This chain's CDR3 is CASSFQMNTEAFF. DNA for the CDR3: TGTGCCAGCTCGTTCCAAATGAACACTGAAGCTTTCTTT.

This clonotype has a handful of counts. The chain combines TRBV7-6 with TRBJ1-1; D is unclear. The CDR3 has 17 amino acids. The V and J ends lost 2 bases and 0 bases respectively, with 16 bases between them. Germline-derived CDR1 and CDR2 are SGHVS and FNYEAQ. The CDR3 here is CASSLTQAVLVNTEAFF. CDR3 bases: TGTGCCAGCAGCTTAACCCAGGCCGTGCTGGTGAACACTGAAGCTTTCTTT.

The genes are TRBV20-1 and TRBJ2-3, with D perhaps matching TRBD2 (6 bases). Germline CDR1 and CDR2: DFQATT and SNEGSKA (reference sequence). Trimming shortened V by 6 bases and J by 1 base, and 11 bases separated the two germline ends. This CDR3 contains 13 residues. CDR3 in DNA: TGCAGTGCCCCAACGGGGGGCACAGATACGCAGTATTTT. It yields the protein CSAPTGGTDTQYF.

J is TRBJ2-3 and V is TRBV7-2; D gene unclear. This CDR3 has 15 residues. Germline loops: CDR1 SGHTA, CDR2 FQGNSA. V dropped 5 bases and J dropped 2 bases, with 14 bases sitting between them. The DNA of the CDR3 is TGTGCCAGCAGCGAAGTTTTGGGCACCACAGATACGCAGTATTTT. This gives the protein CASSEVLGTTDTQYF.

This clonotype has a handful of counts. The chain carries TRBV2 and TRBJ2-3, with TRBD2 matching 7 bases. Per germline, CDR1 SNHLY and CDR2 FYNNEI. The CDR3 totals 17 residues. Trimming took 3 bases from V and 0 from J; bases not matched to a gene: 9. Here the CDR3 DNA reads TGTGCCAGCAGTGACGGTGCGCGGGGGACCAGCACAGATACGCAGTATTTT. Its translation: CASSDGARGTSTDTQYF.

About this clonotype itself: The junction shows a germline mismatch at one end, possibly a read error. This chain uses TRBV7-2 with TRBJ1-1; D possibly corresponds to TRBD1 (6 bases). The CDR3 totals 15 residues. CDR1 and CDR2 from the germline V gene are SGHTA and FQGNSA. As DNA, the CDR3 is TGTGCCAGCAGCTTAGTGGGGGGCTCAAACACTGAAGCTTTATTT. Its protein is CASSLVGGSNTEALF.

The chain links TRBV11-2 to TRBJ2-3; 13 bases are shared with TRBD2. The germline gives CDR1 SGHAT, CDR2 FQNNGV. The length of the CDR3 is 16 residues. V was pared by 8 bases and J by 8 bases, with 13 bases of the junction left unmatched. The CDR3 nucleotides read TGTGCCAGCGGGGGACTAGCGGGGAATGGAGCGGGTACGCAGTATTTT. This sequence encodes CASGGLAGNGAGTQYF.

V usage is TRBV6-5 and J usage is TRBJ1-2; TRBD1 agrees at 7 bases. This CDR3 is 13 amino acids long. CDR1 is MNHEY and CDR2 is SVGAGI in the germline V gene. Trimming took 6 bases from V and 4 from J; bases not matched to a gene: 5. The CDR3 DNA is TGTGCCAGCAGCATGACAGGGACCTATGGCTACACCTTC. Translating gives CASSMTGTYGYTF.

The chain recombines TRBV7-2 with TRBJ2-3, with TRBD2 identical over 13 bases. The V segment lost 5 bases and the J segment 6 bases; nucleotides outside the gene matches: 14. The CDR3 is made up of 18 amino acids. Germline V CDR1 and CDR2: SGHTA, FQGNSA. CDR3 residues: CASSTGRTSGGQFDTQYF. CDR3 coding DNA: TGTGCCAGCAGCACTGGCCGGACTAGCGGGGGACAATTTGATACGCAGTATTTT.

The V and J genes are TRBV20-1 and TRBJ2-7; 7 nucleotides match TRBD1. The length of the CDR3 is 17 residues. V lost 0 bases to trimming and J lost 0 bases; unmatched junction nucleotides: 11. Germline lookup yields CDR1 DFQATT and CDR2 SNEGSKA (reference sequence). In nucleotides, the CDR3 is TGCAGTGCTAGAGACCGACTGACAGGGCCCAGCTCCTACGAGCAGTACGTC. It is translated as CSARDRLTGPSSYEQYV.

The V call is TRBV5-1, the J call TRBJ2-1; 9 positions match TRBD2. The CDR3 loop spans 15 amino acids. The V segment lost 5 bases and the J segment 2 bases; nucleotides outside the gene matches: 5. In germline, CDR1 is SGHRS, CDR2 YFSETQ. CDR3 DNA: TGCGCCAGCAGTTTAAGGACTAGCGCCTACAATGAGCAGTTCTTC. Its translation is CASSLRTSAYNEQFF. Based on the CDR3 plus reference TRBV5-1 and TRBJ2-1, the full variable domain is KAGVTQTPRYLIKTRGQQVTLSCSPISGHRSVSWYQQTPGQGLQFLFEYFSETQRNKGNFPGRFSGRQFSNSRSEMNVSTLELGDSALYLCASSLRTSAYNEQFFGPGTRLTVL.

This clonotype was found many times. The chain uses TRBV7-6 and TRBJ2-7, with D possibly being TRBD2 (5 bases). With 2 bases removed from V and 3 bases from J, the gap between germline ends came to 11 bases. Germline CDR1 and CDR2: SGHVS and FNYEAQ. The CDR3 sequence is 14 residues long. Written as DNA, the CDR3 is TGTGCCAGCAGCTTAAAAGCGGTCAACTACGAGCAGTACTTC. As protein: CASSLKAVNYEQYF.

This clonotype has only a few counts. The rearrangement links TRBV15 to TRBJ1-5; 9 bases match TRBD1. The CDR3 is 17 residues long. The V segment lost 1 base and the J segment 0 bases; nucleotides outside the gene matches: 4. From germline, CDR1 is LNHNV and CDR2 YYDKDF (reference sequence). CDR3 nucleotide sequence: TGTGCCACCAGCAGAGGTACAGGGGGCTATAGCAATCAGCCCCAGCATTTT. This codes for CATSRGTGGYSNQPQHF.

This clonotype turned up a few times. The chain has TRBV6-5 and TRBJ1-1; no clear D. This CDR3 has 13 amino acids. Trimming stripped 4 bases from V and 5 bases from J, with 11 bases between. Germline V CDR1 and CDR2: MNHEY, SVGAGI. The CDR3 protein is CASSSAAGTEAFF. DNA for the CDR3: TGTGCCAGCAGTTCGGCCGCGGGGACTGAAGCTTTCTTT.

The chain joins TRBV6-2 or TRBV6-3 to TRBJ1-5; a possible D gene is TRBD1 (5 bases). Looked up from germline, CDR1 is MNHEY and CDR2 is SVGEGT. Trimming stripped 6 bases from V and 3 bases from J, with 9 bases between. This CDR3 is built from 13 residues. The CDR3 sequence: CASSDSPNQPQHF. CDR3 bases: TGTGCCAGCAGCGACAGTCCCAATCAGCCCCAGCATTTT.

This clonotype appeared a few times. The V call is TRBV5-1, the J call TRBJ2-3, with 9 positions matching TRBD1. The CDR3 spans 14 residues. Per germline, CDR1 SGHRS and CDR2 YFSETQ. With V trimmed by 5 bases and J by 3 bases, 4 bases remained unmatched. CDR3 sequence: CASRQGAMTDTQYF. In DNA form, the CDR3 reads TGCGCCAGCAGACAGGGGGCTATGACAGATACGCAGTATTTT.

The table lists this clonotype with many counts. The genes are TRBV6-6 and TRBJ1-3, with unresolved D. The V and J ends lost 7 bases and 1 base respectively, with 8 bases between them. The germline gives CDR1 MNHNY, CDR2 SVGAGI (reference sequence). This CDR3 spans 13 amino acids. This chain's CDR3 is CASIQQSGNTIYF. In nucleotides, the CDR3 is TGTGCCAGCATCCAACAATCTGGAAACACCATATATTTT.